Listed here are 29 T cell receptor beta chains from one sample, sequenced in a study of cytomegalovirus exposure and HLA in healthy donors. Measured with immunoSEQ multiplex PCR; TCRdb has only the in-frame clones, and not every one. Found here are around 130,000 clones, over 85% of them singletons; the top ten hold about 3%. Specimen: PBMCs. These receptors were collected from a man under 40 in good health and CMV-seronegative.

The chain links TRBV9 to TRBJ1-4; TRBD1 might be the D (6 bases). The CDR3 spans 16 residues. V was trimmed by 0 bases and J by 7 bases, leaving 16 bases between them. Germline CDR1 and CDR2: SGDLS and YYNGEE. The CDR3 nucleotides are TGTGCCAGCAGCGTAGGTCCCTACAGGGCATTTGAAAAACTGTTTTTT. Its protein product is CASSVGPYRAFEKLFF.

J is TRBJ1-2 and V is TRBV13; possible D gene TRBD1, 5 bases. The CDR3 is 13 amino acids. Germline CDR1 is PRHDT and CDR2 is FYEKMQ (reference sequence). The V end lost 7 bases, the J end lost 3 bases, and 12 bases lay between the germline ends. The CDR3 here is CASTQWGDYGYTF. DNA for the CDR3: TGTGCCAGCACCCAGTGGGGGGACTATGGCTACACCTTC.

The table lists this clone with a few counts. The V gene is TRBV29-1, the J gene TRBJ1-2, with a weak D call TRBD1 (6 bases). Germline V gives CDR1 SQVTM, CDR2 ANQGSEA. The V gene lost 1 base and the J gene lost 5 bases, with 11 bases spanning the gap. The CDR3 is made up of 13 amino acids. The CDR3 bases are TGCAGCGTTGAAGGCCCAGGACAGTATGGCTACACCTTC. Its translation: CSVEGPGQYGYTF.

This clone showed up just a few times. The chain joins TRBV27 to TRBJ1-6; TRBD1 matches 9 bases. Germline V lookup: CDR1 MNHEY, CDR2 SMNVEV (reference sequence). J was trimmed by 6 bases and V by 5 bases; bases with no gene match: 5. The CDR3 covers 15 residues. The CDR3 DNA reads as TGTGCCAGCAGTCTCCGGACAGGGGTTAATTCACCCCTCCACTTT. This encodes CASSLRTGVNSPLHF.

The chain has TRBV4-3 and TRBJ2-6; TRBD1 is a possible D gene (5 bases). V was shortened by 0 bases and J by 0 bases, with 6 bases between the two germline ends. Germline V gives CDR1 LGHNA, CDR2 YSLEER. The CDR3 spans 16 residues. The CDR3, as DNA: TGCGCCAGCAGCCAAGAGCAGGGCTCTGGGGCCAACGTCCTGACTTTC. Amino acids: CASSQEQGSGANVLTF.

The chain employs TRBV4-1 and TRBJ1-2; D is unclear. CDR3 length equals 16 residues. The V end lost 1 base, the J end lost 4 bases, and 16 bases lay between the germline ends. The germline V gene encodes CDR1 MGHRA and CDR2 YSYEKL. This CDR3 reads CASSQAVGDLIYGYTF. CDR3 sequence (DNA): TGCGCCAGCAGCCAAGCTGTAGGAGACCTCATCTATGGCTACACCTTC.

This clone appeared a few times. CDR3 sequence: CASSLLQGHGYTF. The CDR3 DNA is TGTGCCAGCAGCCTTCTACAGGGGCATGGCTACACCTTC. J is TRBJ1-2 and V is TRBV7-9; 7 positions agree with TRBD1. There are 13 residues in the CDR3. J gave up 6 bases and V 5 bases, and 6 bases lay outside the gene matches. The V gene's germline CDR1 is SEHNR and CDR2 FQNEAQ (reference sequence).

This chain connects TRBV6-6 to TRBJ2-3; TRBD2 is a possible D gene (5 bases). Germline V gene data show CDR1 as MNHNY and CDR2 as SVGAGI (reference sequence). V dropped 4 bases and J dropped 4 bases, with 6 bases sitting between them. This CDR3 region has 12 residues. CDR3 protein: CASSFGADTQYF. CDR3 DNA: TGTGCCAGCAGTTTCGGGGCAGATACGCAGTATTTT.

This sequence joins TRBV9 and TRBJ2-5; the match to TRBD2 covers 8 bases. This CDR3 has 17 residues. The germline gives CDR1 SGDLS, CDR2 YYNGEE. Losses at the gene ends were 1 base for V and 5 bases for J; bases not matched to a gene: 13. The CDR3 nucleotides read TGTGCCAGCAGCGTATATGCGGGGGGCGTACGAGGGGAGACCCAGTACTTC. Its protein product is CASSVYAGGVRGETQYF.

The rearrangement joins TRBV6-1 to TRBJ2-5; perhaps TRBD1 as D (5 bases). The CDR3 sequence is 13 residues long. V was clipped by 6 bases and J by 3 bases, with 11 bases between them. Germline V gives CDR1 MNHNS, CDR2 SASEGT. CDR3 DNA sequence: TGTGCCAGCAGCCCCAGGGTGGAAGAGACCCAGTACTTC. Translated, it gives CASSPRVEETQYF.

The genes are TRBV5-6 and TRBJ1-6, with D tentatively TRBD1 (6 bases). The V end was cut by 0 bases, the J end by 5 bases, with 12 bases between. The CDR3 runs 16 residues. The germline V gene has CDR1 SGHDT and CDR2 YYEEEE. CDR3 DNA sequence: TGTGCCAGCAGCTTGGAGGCAGGGGATGATAATTCACCCCTCCACTTT. Residues: CASSLEAGDDNSPLHF.

The rearrangement joins TRBV7-2 to TRBJ2-7; no clear D gene. Per the germline V gene, CDR1 is SGHTA and CDR2 is FQGNSA. Deletions cut 2 bases from V and 9 bases from J, with 17 bases between. CDR3 length: 14 amino acids. The CDR3: CASSLIFGPLGQYF. As DNA, the CDR3 is TGTGCCAGCAGCTTAATTTTTGGGCCCTTGGGGCAGTACTTC.

This clone was recorded once. V gene TRBV10-3 combines with J gene TRBJ2-3; TRBD1 matches at 8 bases. The CDR3 is 13 residues long. From germline, CDR1 is ENHRY and CDR2 SYGVKD. The ends lost 10 bases at V and 2 bases at J; junction bases unmatched: 5. CDR3 loop: CATLQGVTDTQYF. As DNA, the CDR3 is TGTGCCACCCTACAGGGGGTCACAGATACGCAGTATTTT.

This clone occurred a few times. V is TRBV13 and J is TRBJ2-7; a possible D gene is TRBD1 (5 bases). The length of the CDR3 is 15 residues. The V end was cut by 5 bases, the J end by 11 bases, with 25 bases between. CDR1 is PRHDT and CDR2 is FYEKMQ in the germline V gene (reference sequence). The CDR3 spells CASSTLSSTGRGEYF. The CDR3 DNA follows: TGTGCCAGCAGCACCCTCTCTAGTACAGGAAGAGGTGAGTACTTC. The whole variable domain, remainder taken from reference TRBV13 and TRBJ2-7, is AAGVIQSPRHLIKEKRETATLKCYPIPRHDTVYWYQQGPGQDPQFLISFYEKMQSDKGSIPDRFSAQQFSDYHSELNMSSLELGDSALYFCASSTLSSTGRGEYFGPGTRLTVT.

This chain uses TRBV29-1 with TRBJ1-1; TRBD1 matches 7 bases. This CDR3 has 13 residues. V shed 7 bases and J 2 bases; nucleotides not matched to a gene: 7. Germline values: CDR1 SQVTM, CDR2 ANQGSEA. CDR3 in amino acids: CSGDRVDNTEAFF. The CDR3 DNA reads TGCAGCGGTGACAGGGTCGACAACACTGAAGCTTTCTTT.

The chain links TRBV9 to TRBJ2-7, with 7 positions matching TRBD1. The CDR3 is made up of 15 amino acids. V shed 4 bases and J 1 base; nucleotides not matched to a gene: 8. Germline CDR1 reads SGDLS; CDR2 reads YYNGEE. The CDR3 DNA reads as TGTGCCAGCAGCCCGACAGGGTCCCTTTCCTACGAGCAGTACTTC. Its translation is CASSPTGSLSYEQYF.

The V call is TRBV9, the J call TRBJ2-1; TRBD1 matches 8 bases. Per the germline V gene, CDR1 is SGDLS and CDR2 is YYNGEE. V shed 4 bases and J 2 bases; nucleotides not matched to a gene: 8. The CDR3 totals 16 residues. The CDR3 nucleotides read TGTGCCAGCAGCCTCCGTGAGACAGGGGCCTACAATGAGCAGTTCTTC. It is translated as CASSLRETGAYNEQFF.

The gene calls are TRBV5-6 and TRBJ2-3, with 7 bases identical to TRBD2. The length of the CDR3 is 15 residues. Germline CDR1 is SGHDT and CDR2 is YYEEEE. Trimming removed 1 base from V and 2 bases from J; junction bases left unmatched: 4. The CDR3 DNA reads TGTGCCAGCAGCTTGAGCGGGGACCACACAGATACGCAGTATTTT. Translation gives CASSLSGDHTDTQYF.

There are a few counts of this clone. This chain joins TRBV10-3 and TRBJ1-6; no definite D call. Germline CDR1 and CDR2: ENHRY and SYGVKD. CDR3 length: 12 amino acids. Trimming cost V 10 bases and J 7 bases, with 11 bases left between them. DNA of the CDR3: TGTGCCACGAGGCGGCTAAATTCACCCCTCCACTTT. The encoded protein is CATRRLNSPLHF.

The J gene is TRBJ2-3, the V gene TRBV19; TRBD2 matches 7 bases. The CDR3 runs 15 residues. J gave up 2 bases and V 1 base, and 3 bases lay outside the gene matches. Germline CDR1 and CDR2: LNHDA and SQIVND (reference sequence). The CDR3 DNA is TGTGCCAGTAGTATAGTGGGAGGGATCACAGATACGCAGTATTTT. As protein: CASSIVGGITDTQYF.

The rearrangement uses TRBV2 and TRBJ2-2; D may be TRBD1 (5 bases). The CDR3 has 14 residues. Germline assignment: CDR1 SNHLY and CDR2 FYNNEI. Trimming cost V 6 bases and J 3 bases, with 11 bases left between them. CDR3 sequence reads: CASRPTAYTGELFF. CDR3 nucleotides: TGTGCCAGCAGACCGACAGCTTACACCGGGGAGCTGTTTTTT.

The chain uses TRBV4-2 and TRBJ2-1; unclear D gene. V was trimmed by 0 bases and J by 0 bases, leaving 6 bases between them. The CDR3 spans 15 residues. Germline V gene data show CDR1 as LGHNA and CDR2 as YNFKEQ. The CDR3 bases are TGTGCCAGCAGCCAAGACTCGAGCTCCTACAATGAGCAGTTCTTC. Translated: CASSQDSSSYNEQFF.

The rearrangement links TRBV19 to TRBJ1-5, with 8 bases fitting TRBD1. V shed 7 bases, J shed 4 bases, and the junction held 9 bases outside the gene matches. There are 15 residues in the CDR3. The germline V gene encodes CDR1 LNHDA and CDR2 SQIVND (reference sequence). CDR3 DNA: TGTGCCAGTAACATTCACGGGACAGGTAATCAGCCCCAGCATTTT. Translated: CASNIHGTGNQPQHF.

The rearrangement uses TRBV6-5 and TRBJ2-1; TRBD1 aligns across 7 bases. Germline V gene lookup returns CDR1 MNHEY and CDR2 SVGAGI. The J segment lost 6 bases and the V segment lost 6 bases, leaving 2 bases of the junction unmatched. The CDR3 totals 12 residues. CDR3 sequence reads: CASSRTGNEQFF. CDR3 nucleotides: TGTGCCAGCAGCCGGACAGGCAATGAGCAGTTCTTC.

V gene TRBV27 combines with J gene TRBJ2-7, with TRBD1 identical over 10 bases. The CDR3 covers 14 residues. Germline V CDR1 and CDR2: MNHEY, SMNVEV (reference sequence). V dropped 3 bases and J dropped 4; count of bases not matched to a gene: 3. The CDR3 DNA reads TGTGCCAGCAGTTTTCAGGACAGGGGGTACGAGCAGTACTTC. Translating it yields CASSFQDRGYEQYF.

A single count supports this clone. The chain's CDR3 is CASSPTGHYGYTF. The CDR3 DNA is TGTGCCAGCAGTCCCACAGGACACTATGGCTACACCTTC. The V call is TRBV6-5, the J call TRBJ1-2, with D maybe TRBD1 (5 bases). The germline CDR1 and CDR2 sequences are MNHEY and SVGAGI. Trimming stripped 5 bases from V and 3 bases from J, with 10 bases between. The CDR3 sequence is 13 residues long.

The rearrangement uses TRBV2 and TRBJ2-3; tentative D call: TRBD2 (5 bases). The V end lost 8 bases, the J end lost 2 bases, and 26 bases lay between the germline ends. This CDR3 comprises 18 residues. Germline-derived CDR1 and CDR2 are SNHLY and FYNNEI. As DNA, the CDR3 is TGTGCCAGCCTAGCCCTTATCGCGGATTCGAGGGACACAGATACGCAGTATTTT. Translated: CASLALIADSRDTDTQYF.

This sequence joins TRBV2 and TRBJ2-5; possibly TRBD2 for D (5 bases). V was trimmed by 0 bases and J by 5 bases, leaving 13 bases between them. Germline V gives CDR1 SNHLY, CDR2 FYNNEI. The CDR3 spans 15 residues. The CDR3 DNA follows: TGTGCCAGCAGTGAAGCAGGCGCCCGCGGGGAGACCCAGTACTTC. Residues: CASSEAGARGETQYF.

The gene calls are TRBV7-9 and TRBJ2-7; 10 bases agree with TRBD1. The CDR3 has 15 amino acids. The junction had 8 bases not matched to a gene; V was cut back by 3 bases and J by 6 bases. Germline-derived CDR1 and CDR2 are SEHNR and FQNEAQ (reference sequence). The CDR3 nucleotides are TGTGCCAGCAGCTTTCCTTCGAGACAGGGGGCCGAGCAGTACTTC. Amino acid sequence: CASSFPSRQGAEQYF.